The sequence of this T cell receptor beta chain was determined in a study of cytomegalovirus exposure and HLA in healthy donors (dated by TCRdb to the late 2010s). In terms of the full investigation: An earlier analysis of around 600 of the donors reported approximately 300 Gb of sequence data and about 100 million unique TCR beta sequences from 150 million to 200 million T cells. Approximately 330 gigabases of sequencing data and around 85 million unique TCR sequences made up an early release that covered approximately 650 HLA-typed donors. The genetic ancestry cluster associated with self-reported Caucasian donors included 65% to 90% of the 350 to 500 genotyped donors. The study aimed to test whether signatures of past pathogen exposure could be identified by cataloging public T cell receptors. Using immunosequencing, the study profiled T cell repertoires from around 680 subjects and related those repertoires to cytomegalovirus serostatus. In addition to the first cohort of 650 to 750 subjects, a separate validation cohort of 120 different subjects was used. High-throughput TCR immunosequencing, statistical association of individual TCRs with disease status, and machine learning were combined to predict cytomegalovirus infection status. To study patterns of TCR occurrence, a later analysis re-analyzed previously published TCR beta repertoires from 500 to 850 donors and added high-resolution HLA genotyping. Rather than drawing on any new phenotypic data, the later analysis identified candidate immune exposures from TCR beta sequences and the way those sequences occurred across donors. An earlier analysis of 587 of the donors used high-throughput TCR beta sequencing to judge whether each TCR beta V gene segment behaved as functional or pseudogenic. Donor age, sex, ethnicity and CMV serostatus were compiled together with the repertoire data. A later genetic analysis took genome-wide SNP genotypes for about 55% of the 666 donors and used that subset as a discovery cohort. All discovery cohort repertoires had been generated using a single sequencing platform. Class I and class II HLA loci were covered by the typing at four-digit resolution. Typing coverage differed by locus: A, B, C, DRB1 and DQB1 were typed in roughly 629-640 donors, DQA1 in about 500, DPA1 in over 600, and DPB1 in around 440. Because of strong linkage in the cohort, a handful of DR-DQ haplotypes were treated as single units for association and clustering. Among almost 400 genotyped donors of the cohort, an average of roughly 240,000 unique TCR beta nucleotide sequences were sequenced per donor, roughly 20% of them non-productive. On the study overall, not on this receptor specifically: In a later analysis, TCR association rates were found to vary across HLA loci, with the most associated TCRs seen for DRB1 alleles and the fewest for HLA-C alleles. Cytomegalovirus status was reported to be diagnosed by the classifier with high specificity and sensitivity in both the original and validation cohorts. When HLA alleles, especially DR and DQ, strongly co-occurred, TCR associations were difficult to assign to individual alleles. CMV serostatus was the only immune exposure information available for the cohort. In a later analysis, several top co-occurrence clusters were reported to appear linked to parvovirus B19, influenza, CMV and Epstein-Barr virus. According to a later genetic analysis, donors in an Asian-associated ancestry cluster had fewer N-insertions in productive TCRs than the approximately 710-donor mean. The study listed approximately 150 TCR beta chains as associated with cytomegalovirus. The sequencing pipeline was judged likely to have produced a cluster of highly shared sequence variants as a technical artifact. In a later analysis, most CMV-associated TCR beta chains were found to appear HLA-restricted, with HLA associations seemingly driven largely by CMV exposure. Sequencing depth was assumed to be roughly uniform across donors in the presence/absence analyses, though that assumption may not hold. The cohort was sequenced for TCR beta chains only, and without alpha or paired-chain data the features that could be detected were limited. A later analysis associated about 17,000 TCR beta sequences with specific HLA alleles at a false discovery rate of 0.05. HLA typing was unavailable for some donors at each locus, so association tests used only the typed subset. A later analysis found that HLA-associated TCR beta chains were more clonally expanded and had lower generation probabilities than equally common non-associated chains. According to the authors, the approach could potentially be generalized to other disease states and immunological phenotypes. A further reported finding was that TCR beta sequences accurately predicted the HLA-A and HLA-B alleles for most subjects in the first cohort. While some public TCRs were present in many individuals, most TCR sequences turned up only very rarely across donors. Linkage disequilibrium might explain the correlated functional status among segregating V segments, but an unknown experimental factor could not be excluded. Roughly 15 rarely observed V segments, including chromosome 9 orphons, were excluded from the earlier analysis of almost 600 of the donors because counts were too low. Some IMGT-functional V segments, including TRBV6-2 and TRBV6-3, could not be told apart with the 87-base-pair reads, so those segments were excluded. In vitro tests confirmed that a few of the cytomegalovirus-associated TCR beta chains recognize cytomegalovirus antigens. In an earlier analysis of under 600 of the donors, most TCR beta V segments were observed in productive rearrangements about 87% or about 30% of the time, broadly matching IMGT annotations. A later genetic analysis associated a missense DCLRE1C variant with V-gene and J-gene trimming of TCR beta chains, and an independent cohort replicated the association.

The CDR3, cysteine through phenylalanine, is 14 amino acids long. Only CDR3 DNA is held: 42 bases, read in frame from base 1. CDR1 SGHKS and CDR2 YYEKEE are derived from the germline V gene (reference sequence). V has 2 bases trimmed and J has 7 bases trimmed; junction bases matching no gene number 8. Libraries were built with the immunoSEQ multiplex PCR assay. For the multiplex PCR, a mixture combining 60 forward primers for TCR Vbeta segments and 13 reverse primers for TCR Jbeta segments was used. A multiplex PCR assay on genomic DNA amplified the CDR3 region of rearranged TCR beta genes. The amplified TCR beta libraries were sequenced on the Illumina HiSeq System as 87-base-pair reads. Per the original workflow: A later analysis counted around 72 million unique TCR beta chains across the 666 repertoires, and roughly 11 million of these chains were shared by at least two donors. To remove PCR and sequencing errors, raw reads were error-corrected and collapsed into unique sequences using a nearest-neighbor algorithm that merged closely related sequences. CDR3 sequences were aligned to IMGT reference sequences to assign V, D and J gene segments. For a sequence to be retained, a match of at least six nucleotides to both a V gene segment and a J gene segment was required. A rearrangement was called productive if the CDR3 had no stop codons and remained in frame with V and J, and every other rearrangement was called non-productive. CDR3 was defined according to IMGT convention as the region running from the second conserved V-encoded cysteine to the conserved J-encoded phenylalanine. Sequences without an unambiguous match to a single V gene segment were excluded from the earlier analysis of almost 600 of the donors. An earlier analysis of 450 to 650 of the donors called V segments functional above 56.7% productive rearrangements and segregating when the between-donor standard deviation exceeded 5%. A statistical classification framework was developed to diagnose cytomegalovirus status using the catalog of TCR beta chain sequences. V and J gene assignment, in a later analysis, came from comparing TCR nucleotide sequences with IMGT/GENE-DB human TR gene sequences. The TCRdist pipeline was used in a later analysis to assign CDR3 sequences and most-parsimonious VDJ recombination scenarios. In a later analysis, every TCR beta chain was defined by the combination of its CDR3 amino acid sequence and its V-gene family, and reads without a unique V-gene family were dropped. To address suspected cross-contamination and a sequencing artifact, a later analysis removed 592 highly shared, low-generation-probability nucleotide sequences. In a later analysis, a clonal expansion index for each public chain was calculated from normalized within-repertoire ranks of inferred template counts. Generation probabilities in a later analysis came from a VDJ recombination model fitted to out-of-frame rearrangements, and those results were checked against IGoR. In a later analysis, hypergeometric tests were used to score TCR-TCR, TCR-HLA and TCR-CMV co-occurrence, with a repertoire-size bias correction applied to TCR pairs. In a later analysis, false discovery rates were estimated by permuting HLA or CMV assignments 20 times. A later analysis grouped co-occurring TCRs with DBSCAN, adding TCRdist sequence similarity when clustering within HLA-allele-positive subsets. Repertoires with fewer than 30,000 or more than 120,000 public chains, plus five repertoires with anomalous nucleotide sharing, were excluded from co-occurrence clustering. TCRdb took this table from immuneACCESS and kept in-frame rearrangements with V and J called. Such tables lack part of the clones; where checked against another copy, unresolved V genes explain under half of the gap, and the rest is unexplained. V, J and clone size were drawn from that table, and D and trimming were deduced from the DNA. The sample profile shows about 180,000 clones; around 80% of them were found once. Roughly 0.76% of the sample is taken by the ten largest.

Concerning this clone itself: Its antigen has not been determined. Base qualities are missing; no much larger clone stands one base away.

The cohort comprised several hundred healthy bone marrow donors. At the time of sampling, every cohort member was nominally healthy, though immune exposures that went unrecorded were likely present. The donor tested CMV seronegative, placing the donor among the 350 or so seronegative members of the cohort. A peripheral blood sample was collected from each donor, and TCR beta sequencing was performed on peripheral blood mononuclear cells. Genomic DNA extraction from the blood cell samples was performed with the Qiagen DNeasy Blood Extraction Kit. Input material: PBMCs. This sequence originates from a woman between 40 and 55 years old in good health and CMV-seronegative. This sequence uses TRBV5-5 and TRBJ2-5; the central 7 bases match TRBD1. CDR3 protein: CASSFSGTAWTQYF. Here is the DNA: TGTGCCAGCAGCTTTTCCGGGACAGCATGGACCCAGTACTTC.